Each of the 17 T cell receptor beta chains below was sequenced from the same sample in a study of blood T cells in healthy people across ages. Then a second PCR, running about 6 to 12 cycles, was carried out with a sample-barcoded 5' primer and a J-beta primer mix. TCRdb independently ran MiXCR on the 5' RACE reads; one entry per CDR3 protein. There are 580,000 or so distinct CDR3 sequences in the sample; less than 60% occur only once, and about 26% lies in the top ten. The specimen sequenced was blood. The receptors derive from an elderly man in good health.

This clonotype was detected a few times. This chain connects TRBV2 to TRBJ2-2; TRBD1 or TRBD2 may be the D gene (5 bases each). The CDR3 totals 14 residues. V lost 3 bases and J lost 0, with 5 bases in between. Germline values: CDR1 SNHLY, CDR2 FYNNEI. The CDR3: CASSEGANTGELFF. CDR3 in DNA: TGTGCCAGCAGTGAGGGGGCGAACACCGGGGAGCTGTTTTTT.

In regard to this clonotype: At one end, the junction sequence differs from germline, possibly due to a read error. The CDR3 sequence: CANSTSRGVDYEQYF. As DNA, the CDR3 is TGTGCCAACAGTACTTCCAGGGGGGTTGACTACGAGCAGTACTTC. V and J are TRBV12-3 or TRBV12-4 and TRBJ2-7; weak D call: TRBD1 (7 bases). The CDR3 spans 15 residues.

This clonotype was detected only a few times. The chain carries TRBV5-1 and TRBJ1-1; TRBD1 might be the D (6 bases). CDR3 length: 20 amino acids. The germline gives CDR1 SGHRS, CDR2 YFSETQ. V lost 0 bases and J lost 0, with 24 bases in between. The CDR3 DNA sequence: TGCGCCAGCAGCTTGGACCCTTCGGGGGCCCGTGTTCGGATGAACACTGAAGCTTTCTTT. Its translation is CASSLDPSGARVRMNTEAFF.

The chain employs TRBV7-2 and TRBJ1-2; no definite D call. Germline lookup yields CDR1 SGHTA and CDR2 FQGNSA. CDR3 length equals 13 residues. V dropped 5 bases and J dropped 5 bases, with 12 bases sitting between them. Here the CDR3 reads CASSRAQVYGYTF. In nucleotides, the CDR3 is TGTGCCAGCAGCCGAGCGCAGGTTTATGGCTACACCTTC.

The chain couples TRBV3-1 to TRBJ2-1; D call uncertain. Trimming shortened V by 3 bases and J by 10 bases, and 13 bases separated the two germline ends. Germline-derived CDR1 and CDR2 are LGHDT and YNNKEL (reference sequence). The CDR3 has 13 amino acids. The CDR3 sequence: CASSQIGGAEQFF. In DNA form, the CDR3 reads TGTGCCAGCAGCCAGATCGGCGGAGCAGAGCAGTTCTTC.

The chain combines TRBV29-1 with TRBJ2-7; no definite D call. Trimming took 1 base from V and 5 from J, leaving 6 bases between them. The CDR3 totals 11 residues. Germline CDR1 and CDR2: SQVTM and ANQGSEA. CDR3 region: CSVEADHEQYF. The CDR3 DNA follows: TGCAGCGTTGAAGCAGATCACGAGCAGTACTTC.

This rearrangement joins TRBV3-1 to TRBJ2-5; 10 bases agree with TRBD2. Germline values: CDR1 LGHDT, CDR2 YNNKEL (reference sequence). The trim removed 1 base at V and 1 base at J, leaving 6 bases unmatched. This CDR3 region has 17 residues. The CDR3 loop reads CASSQGVLAGAQETQYF. CDR3 bases: TGTGCCAGCAGCCAAGGTGTGCTAGCGGGGGCCCAAGAGACCCAGTACTTC.

This clonotype was detected only a few times. This chain uses TRBV29-1 with TRBJ2-1, with 10 positions matching TRBD1. The CDR3 is 15 residues long. Germline trimming cut 6 bases from V and 0 bases from J; bases unmatched to any gene: 5. The germline CDR1 and CDR2 sequences are SQVTM and ANQGSEA. In DNA form, the CDR3 reads TGCAGCGTACCGGGACAGGGGAGCTCCTACAATGAGCAGTTCTTC. Protein sequence: CSVPGQGSSYNEQFF.

The chain carries TRBV6-2 or TRBV6-3 and TRBJ2-1; 14 nucleotides line up with TRBD2. The trim removed 8 bases at V and 8 bases at J, leaving 5 bases unmatched. Germline CDR1 MNHEY, CDR2 SVGEGT. The CDR3 sequence is 14 residues long. The CDR3 protein is CASDGTSGGHEQFF. As DNA, the CDR3 is TGTGCCAGCGACGGGACTAGCGGGGGCCATGAGCAGTTCTTC.

V usage is TRBV20-1 and J usage is TRBJ2-7, with 9 positions matching TRBD1. CDR1 is DFQATT and CDR2 is SNEGSKA in the germline V gene (reference sequence). Losses at the gene ends were 6 bases for V and 2 bases for J; bases not matched to a gene: 8. CDR3 size: 14 residues. The CDR3 region is CSARGQGLPYEQYF. The CDR3 DNA sequence: TGCAGTGCCCGGGGACAGGGTCTCCCCTACGAGCAGTACTTC.

In its sample, this clonotype was seen a few times. The chain links TRBV9 to TRBJ2-3, with TRBD1 matching over 9 bases. The germline gives CDR1 SGDLS, CDR2 YYNGEE. With 0 bases clipped from V and 6 bases from J, the junction kept 5 bases outside the gene matches. There are 15 residues in the CDR3. The DNA for the CDR3 is TGTGCCAGCAGCGTAGGAGGACAGGGGACGGATACGCAGTATTTT. Translated: CASSVGGQGTDTQYF.

The chain carries TRBV12-3 or TRBV12-4 and TRBJ2-3, with D possibly matching TRBD2 (6 bases). The CDR3 loop spans 13 amino acids. V dropped 7 bases and J dropped 8 bases, with 16 bases sitting between them. The CDR3 loop reads CASTQGGAPTQYF. The CDR3 DNA is TGTGCCAGCACGCAAGGAGGGGCACCTACGCAGTATTTT.

The chain couples TRBV10-3 to TRBJ1-2, with D perhaps matching TRBD1 (5 bases). CDR1 ENHRY and CDR2 SYGVKD come from the germline V gene. The CDR3 is made up of 13 amino acids. V shed 7 bases and J shed 5 bases, with 14 bases lying between them. CDR3 sequence (DNA): TGTGCCATCAAGCCCGCTGAGGGGTATGGCTACACCTTC. Protein product: CAIKPAEGYGYTF.

This clonotype has just one count. A read error may produce the germline difference seen at one junction end. The rearrangement joins TRBV9 to TRBJ2-7; a possible D gene is TRBD2 (7 bases). Looked up from germline, CDR1 is SGDLS and CDR2 is YYNGEE. This CDR3 contains 13 residues. The CDR3, as DNA: TGTGCCAGCAGCGCGAGGGGGGGAACCGAGCGGTACTTC. Its protein is CASSARGGTERYF. Variable domain in full (rest from reference TRBV9 and TRBJ2-7): DSGVTQTPKHLITATGQRVTLRCSPRSGDLSVYWYQQSLDQGLQFLIQYYNGEERAKGNILERFSAQQFPDLHSELNLSSLELGDSALYFCASSARGGTERYFGPGTRLTVT.

The chain joins TRBV6-5 to TRBJ2-1, with a tentative D call TRBD2 (6 bases). Germline V CDR1 and CDR2: MNHEY, SVGAGI. The CDR3 contains 15 residues. The V end lost 2 bases, the J end lost 5 bases, and 13 bases lay between the germline ends. CDR3 DNA: TGTGCCAGCAGTTACGGGGGAGGACTTAACAATGAGCAGTTCTTC. This sequence encodes CASSYGGGLNNEQFF.

Points on this clonotype: One junction end does not reproduce the germline sequence, and a read error may be involved. The V gene is TRBV12-3 or TRBV12-4, the J gene TRBJ2-3; no clear D gene. The CDR3 length is 12 residues. The CDR3 sequence is CAIRIRTDMQYF. The CDR3 bases are TGTGCCATAAGAATTAGAACAGATATGCAGTATTTT.

Remarks on this clonotype: A much larger clone differs by one base, so this may be a read error. The conserved closing phenylalanine or tryptophan is absent in this CDR3, likely reflecting a read error. The V gene is TRBV6-5, the J gene TRBJ2-7; D gene ambiguous. The CDR3 covers 14 residues. Between the trimmed V and J ends, which lost 2 bases and 1 base, there was a span of 9 bases. Germline-derived CDR1 and CDR2 are MNHEY and SVGAGI. CDR3 nucleotide sequence: TGTGCCAGCAGTTACGGTGTCGCATCCTACGAGCAGTACTTA. Amino acid sequence: CASSYGVASYEQYL.